A selection of T cell receptor beta chains follows, all from one sample in a study of a mutant IDH1 vaccine in newly diagnosed glioma. Profiling relied on immunoSEQ multiplex PCR, and the TCRdb table lists in-frame clones only, not all of them. Here the sample spans some 30,000 clones, around 92% being singletons. Antigen specificity for these receptors is unknown. The source was PBMCs, collected from a glioma patient whose treatment included an IDH1 peptide vaccine. All receptors derive from a man aged 18 to 29 with glioma. Each CDR3 is given with its conserved first and last residue. D genes are given only for firm matches. The listing skips clone size in some rows; elsewhere it reads once, few, many or a size class.

TRBD1	TRBV29-1	TRBJ2-2	NA	CSITGDNTGELFF	TGCAGCATCACAGGGGACAACACCGGGGAGCTGTTTTTT
TRBD1	TRBV15	TRBJ1-1	NA	CATSTTGGNTEAFF	TGTGCCACCAGCACCACAGGGGGTAACACTGAAGCTTTCTTT
NA	TRBV6-5	TRBJ2-7	NA	CASSYSNSPTYEQYF	TGTGCCAGCAGTTACTCGAACTCTCCGACCTACGAGCAGTACTTC
NA	TRBV13	TRBJ1-1	NA	CASSLLSGGHTEAFF	TGTGCCAGCAGCTTATTGAGCGGAGGTCACACTGAAGCTTTCTTT
NA	TRBV2	TRBJ1-1	few	CASKQGNTEAFF	TGTGCCAGCAAACAGGGGAACACTGAAGCTTTCTTT
TRBD1	TRBV2	TRBJ1-4	NA	CASSLYRGAVNEKLFF	TGTGCCAGCAGTCTCTACAGGGGGGCGGTAAACGAAAAACTGTTTTTT
TRBD1	TRBV19	TRBJ2-3	once	CASSNRGRTDTQYF	TGTGCCAGTAGTAACAGGGGGCGGACAGATACGCAGTATTTT
TRBD1	TRBV30	TRBJ1-2	NA	CAWSIRGGNYGYTF	TGTGCCTGGAGCATCCGAGGGGGCAACTATGGCTACACCTTC
TRBD2	TRBV4-2	TRBJ2-3	NA	CASSLIISGTSGSTDTQYF	TGTGCCAGCAGCCTGATTATTTCCGGGACTAGCGGGAGCACAGATACGCAGTATTTT
TRBD1	TRBV18	TRBJ2-1	NA	CASSPGTGIYNEQFF	TGTGCCAGCTCGCCCGGGACAGGGATCTACAATGAGCAGTTCTTC
NA	TRBV6-6	TRBJ1-1	NA	CASSLDRGTEAFF	TGTGCCAGCAGTCTAGATAGAGGCACTGAAGCTTTCTTT
NA	TRBV4-3	TRBJ1-1	NA	CASSQDGSARAEAFF	TGCGCCAGCAGCCAGGACGGGTCCGCCCGGGCTGAAGCTTTCTTT
NA	TRBV6-6	TRBJ1-5	NA	CASSYNGDSSNQPQHF	TGTGCCAGCAGTTACAATGGGGATAGTAGCAATCAGCCCCAGCATTTT
TRBD1	TRBV14	TRBJ2-5	NA	CASSPRQGRRETQYF	TGTGCCAGCAGCCCCCGACAGGGTCGTAGAGAGACCCAGTACTTC
TRBD1	TRBV28	TRBJ1-5	NA	CASHQGVVPQHF	TGTGCCAGCCACCAGGGGGTCGTGCCCCAGCATTTT
TRBD2	TRBV27	TRBJ2-7	NA	CASTPIAGGEGYEQYF	TGTGCCAGCACCCCGATCGCGGGAGGAGAGGGCTACGAGCAGTACTTC
NA	TRBV6-6	TRBJ1-1	NA	CASSYLEGHLTEAFF	TGTGCCAGCAGTTATTTGGAGGGACATTTAACTGAAGCTTTCTTT
TRBD1	TRBV29-1	TRBJ2-7	NA	CSVAPRTGGSEQYF	TGCAGCGTTGCCCCCCGGACAGGGGGCTCCGAGCAGTACTTC
NA	TRBV29-1	TRBJ1-1	few	CSVESGGSRSEAFF	TGCAGCGTTGAATCGGGAGGGTCGCGATCTGAAGCTTTCTTT
NA	TRBV5-1	TRBJ2-7	NA	CASSSDQTYEQYF	TGCGCCAGCAGCTCAGACCAGACCTACGAGCAGTACTTC
NA	TRBV19	TRBJ1-1	NA	CASSPVLRGGGNTEAFF	TGTGCCAGTAGTCCGGTCCTCCGCGGGGGGGGGAACACTGAAGCTTTCTTT
NA	TRBV19	TRBJ2-7	NA	CASSIGTSSYEQYF	TGTGCCAGTAGTATAGGAACTAGCAGCTACGAGCAGTACTTC
NA	TRBV18	TRBJ1-1	NA	CASSPRGADTEAFF	TGTGCCAGCTCACCACGGGGGGCGGACACTGAAGCTTTCTTT